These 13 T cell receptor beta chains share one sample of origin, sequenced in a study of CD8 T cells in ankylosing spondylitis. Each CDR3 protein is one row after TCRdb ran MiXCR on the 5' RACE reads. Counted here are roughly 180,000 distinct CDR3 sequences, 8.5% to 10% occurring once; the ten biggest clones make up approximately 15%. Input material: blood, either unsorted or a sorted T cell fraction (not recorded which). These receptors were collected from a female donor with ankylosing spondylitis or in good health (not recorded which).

The CDR3 sequence: CASSLVTSGTANEQFF. The CDR3 DNA is TGTGCCAGCAGCCTCGTGACTAGCGGGACTGCGAATGAGCAGTTCTTC. The rearrangement joins TRBV11-3 to TRBJ2-1, with TRBD2 matching 11 bases. Germline CDR1 reads SGHNT; CDR2 reads YENEEA. This CDR3 is 16 amino acids long. The J segment lost 7 bases and the V segment lost 5 bases, leaving 10 bases of the junction unmatched.

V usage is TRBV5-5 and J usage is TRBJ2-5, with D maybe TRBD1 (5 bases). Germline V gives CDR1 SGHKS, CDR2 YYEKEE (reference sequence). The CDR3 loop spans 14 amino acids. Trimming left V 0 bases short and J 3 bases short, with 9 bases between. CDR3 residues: CASSLGQWEETQYF. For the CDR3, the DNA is TGTGCCAGCAGCTTGGGACAGTGGGAAGAGACCCAGTACTTC.

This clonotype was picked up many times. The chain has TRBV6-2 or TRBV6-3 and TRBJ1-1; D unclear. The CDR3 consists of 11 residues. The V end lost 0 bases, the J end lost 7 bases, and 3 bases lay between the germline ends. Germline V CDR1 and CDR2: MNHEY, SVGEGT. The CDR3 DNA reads TGTGCCAGCAGTTACTCCAATGAAGCTTTCTTT. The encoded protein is CASSYSNEAFF.

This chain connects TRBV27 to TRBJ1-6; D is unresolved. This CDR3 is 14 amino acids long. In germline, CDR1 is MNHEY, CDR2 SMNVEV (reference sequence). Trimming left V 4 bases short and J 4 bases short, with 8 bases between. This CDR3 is CASSYGLYNSPLHF. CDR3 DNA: TGTGCCAGCAGTTATGGTCTTTATAATTCACCCCTCCACTTT.

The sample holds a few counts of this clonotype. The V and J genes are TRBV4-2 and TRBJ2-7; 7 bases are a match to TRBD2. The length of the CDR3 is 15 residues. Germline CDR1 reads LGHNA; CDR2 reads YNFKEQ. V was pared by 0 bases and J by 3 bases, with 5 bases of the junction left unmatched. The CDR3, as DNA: TGTGCCAGCAGCCAAGATGGCTCTAGCGGCTACGAGCAGTACTTC. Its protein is CASSQDGSSGYEQYF.

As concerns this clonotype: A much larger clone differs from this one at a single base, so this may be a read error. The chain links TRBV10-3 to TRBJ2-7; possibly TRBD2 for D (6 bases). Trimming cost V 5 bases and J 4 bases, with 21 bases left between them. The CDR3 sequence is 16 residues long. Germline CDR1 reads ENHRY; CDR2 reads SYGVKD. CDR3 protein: CAISSDSRRAVYEQYF. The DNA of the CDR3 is TGTGCCATCAGTTCTGATAGCAGGAGGGCCGTATACGAGCAGTACTTC.

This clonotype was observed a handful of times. Here the CDR3 DNA reads TGTGCCAGCAGCCAAGACGGTATCCTAGAGACCCAGTACTTC. Residues: CASSQDGILETQYF. The V gene is TRBV3-1, the J gene TRBJ2-5, with no clear D. Germline V CDR1 and CDR2: LGHDT, YNNKEL (reference sequence). V lost 0 bases, J lost 4 bases, and 9 bases lay in between. This CDR3 comprises 14 residues.

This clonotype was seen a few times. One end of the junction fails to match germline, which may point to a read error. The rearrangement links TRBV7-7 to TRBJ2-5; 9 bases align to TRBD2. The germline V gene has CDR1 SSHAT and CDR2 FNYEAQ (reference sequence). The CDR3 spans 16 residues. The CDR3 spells CASSAGLAGVQETQYF. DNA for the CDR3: TGTGCTAGCAGCGCCGGGTTAGCGGGGGTACAAGAGACCCAGTACTTC.

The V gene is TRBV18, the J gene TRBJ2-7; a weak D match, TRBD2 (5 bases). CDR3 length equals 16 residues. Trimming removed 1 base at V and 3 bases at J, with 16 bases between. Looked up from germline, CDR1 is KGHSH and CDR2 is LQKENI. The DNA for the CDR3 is TGTGCCAGCTCACCACTGGCTGCGGGTTCCATCTACGAGCAGTACTTC. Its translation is CASSPLAAGSIYEQYF.

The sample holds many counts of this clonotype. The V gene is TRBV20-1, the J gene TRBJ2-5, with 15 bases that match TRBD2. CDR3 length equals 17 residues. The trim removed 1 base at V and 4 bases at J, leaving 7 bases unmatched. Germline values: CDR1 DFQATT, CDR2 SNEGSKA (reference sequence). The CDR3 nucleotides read TGCAGTGCTAGAGGGGCGGGACTAGCGGGAGGACTAGAGACCCAGTACTTC. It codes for CSARGAGLAGGLETQYF.

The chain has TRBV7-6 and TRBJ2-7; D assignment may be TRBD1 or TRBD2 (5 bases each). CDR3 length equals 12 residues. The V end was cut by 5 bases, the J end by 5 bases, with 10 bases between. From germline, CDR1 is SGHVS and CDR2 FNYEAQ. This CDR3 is CASSPGTDEQYF. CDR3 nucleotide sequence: TGTGCCAGCAGCCCCGGGACGGACGAGCAGTACTTC.

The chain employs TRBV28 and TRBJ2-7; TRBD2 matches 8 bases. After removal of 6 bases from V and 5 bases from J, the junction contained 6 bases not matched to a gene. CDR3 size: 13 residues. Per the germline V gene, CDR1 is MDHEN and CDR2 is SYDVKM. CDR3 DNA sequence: TGTGCCAGCAGGCAGCCGGGACTAGACGAGCAGTACTTC. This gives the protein CASRQPGLDEQYF.

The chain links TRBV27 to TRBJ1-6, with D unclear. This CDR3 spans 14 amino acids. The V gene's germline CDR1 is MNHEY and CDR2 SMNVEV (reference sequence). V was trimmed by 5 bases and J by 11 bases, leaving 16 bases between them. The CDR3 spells CASSPNPSGTPLHF. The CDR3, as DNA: TGTGCCAGCAGTCCAAACCCCAGCGGGACACCCCTCCACTTT.